This T cell receptor (beta chain) was identified in a study of T cell responses to AZD1222 COVID-19 vaccine. Germline assignment: CDR1 SGHTA and CDR2 FQGNSA. The V gene end was trimmed by 6 bases and the J gene end by 0 bases; junction bases not matched to a gene: 6. There are 16 residues in the CDR3. The protocol was immunoSEQ multiplex PCR, while the TCRdb copy is restricted to in-frame clones and leaves out a portion. The sample includes nearly 110,000 clones, more than 80% of them seen just once. The source is an adult in good health. V and J are TRBV7-2 and TRBJ1-4; 8 bases are a match to TRBD1. The sample consisted of peripheral blood, taken on day 0 of AZD1222 vaccination. This chain's CDR3 is CASRRQGQATNEKLFF. For the CDR3, the DNA is TGTGCCAGCAGGAGACAGGGACAGGCAACTAATGAAAAACTGTTTTTT.